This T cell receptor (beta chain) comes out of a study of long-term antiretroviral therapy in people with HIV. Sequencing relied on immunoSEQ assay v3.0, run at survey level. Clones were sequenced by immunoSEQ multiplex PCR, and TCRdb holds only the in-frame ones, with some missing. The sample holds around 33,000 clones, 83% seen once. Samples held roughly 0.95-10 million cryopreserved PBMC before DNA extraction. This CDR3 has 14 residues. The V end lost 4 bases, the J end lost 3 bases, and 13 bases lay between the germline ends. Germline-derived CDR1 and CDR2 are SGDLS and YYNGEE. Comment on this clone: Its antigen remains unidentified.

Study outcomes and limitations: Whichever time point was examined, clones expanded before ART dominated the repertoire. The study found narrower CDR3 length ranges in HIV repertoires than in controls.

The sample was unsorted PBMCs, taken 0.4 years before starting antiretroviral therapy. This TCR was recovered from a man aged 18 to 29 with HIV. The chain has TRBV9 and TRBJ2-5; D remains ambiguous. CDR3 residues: CASSFRGREETQYF. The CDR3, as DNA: TGTGCCAGCAGCTTTCGCGGAAGGGAAGAGACCCAGTACTTC.